This record looks at one T cell receptor (beta chain) sequence and its context. Its antigen is unidentified. The V gene lost 6 bases and the J gene lost 5 bases, with 7 bases spanning the gap. The CDR3 contains 10 residues. Germline CDR1 DFQATT, CDR2 SNEGSKA (reference sequence). The sample is drawn from a study of immune cell composition in non-small cell lung cancer. Regarding the study as a whole: Clones >0.5% enriched in tumour were rarer in adenocarcinoma (about 35%) than squamous (about 80%). No significant correlation existed between pack-years smoked and tumour clonality. Shared sequences between tumour-reactive and dominant in vivo clones were not proven.

Sequencing was performed with immunoSEQ multiplex PCR; in TCRdb, only in-frame clones are kept and a portion is missing. In the table there are around 6,300 clones, roughly 80% of which are singletons. The normal lung sample lay at least 3 cm, and maximally far, from the tumour. Frozen unsorted single-cell suspensions supplied the genomic DNA. The sequence derives from a human donor with non-small cell lung cancer. The sample taken for sequencing was non-adjacent lung tissue. The genes are TRBV20-1 and TRBJ2-5; no clear D gene. CDR3 region: CSAGVETQYF. In nucleotides, the CDR3 is TGCAGTGCAGGAGTGGAGACCCAGTACTTC.